This TCR beta chain derives from a study of cytomegalovirus exposure and HLA in healthy donors. J gave up 2 bases and V 3 bases, and 4 bases lay outside the gene matches. Per the germline V gene, CDR1 is SGHRS and CDR2 is YFSETQ. This CDR3 comprises 14 residues. Points on this clone: What it recognizes is unknown.

Study-level results: CMV serostatus was the only recorded immune exposure for donors. Within the data, a cluster of highly shared sequence variants was likely a sequencing artifact.

Although they were nominally healthy when sampled, donors likely had unrecorded immune exposures. 13 Jbeta primers and 60 Vbeta primers were used for the PCR. Method: immunoSEQ multiplex PCR; TCRdb's copy keeps in-frame clones and lacks some. The sample yields roughly 100,000 clones, 76% seen once. The chain couples TRBV5-1 to TRBJ2-5; 7 nucleotides align to TRBD1. The sample was PBMCs. The source is a woman between 18 and 29 years old in good health and CMV-seropositive. The CDR3 DNA follows: TGCGCCAGCAGCTCGACAGGGTGGCAAGAGACCCAGTACTTC. Translated: CASSSTGWQETQYF.